This TCR beta chain is from a study of T cell responses to AZD1222 COVID-19 vaccine (dated by TCRdb to 2020 to 2023). For the wider study: AZD1222 recipients given second doses at about 4 weeks or at about 12 weeks were pooled, since spike-specific TCR depth and breadth were not found to differ between the two schedules. A total of 230 to 250 trial participants underwent TCR sequencing, of whom some 210 received two doses of AZD1222 and about 25 received two doses of the MenACWY control vaccine. Trial participants were enrolled by age into subgroups of 18-55, 56-69 and 70-plus years, and about 150, 27 and 61 TCR-sequenced participants, respectively, were included in these subgroups.

Concerning this clone itself: Its antigen has not been determined. Base-call qualities are not available, and no considerably larger clone is one nucleotide away.

In light of the paper, this sample's time point label describes: baseline before first vaccination. Vaccinee samples were obtained from the UK trials COV001 and COV002, which included a single-blind randomized controlled phase 2/3 trial of AZD1222 (ChAdOx1 nCoV-19) in healthy adults. For TCRbeta chain sequencing, PBMC samples from trial participants were taken at day 0 and at day 28 after the second dose. As encoded in the germline V gene, CDR1 is SGHTA while CDR2 is FQGTGA. Reading from cysteine to phenylalanine, the CDR3 counts 14 amino acids. Only CDR3 DNA remains: 42 bases, in frame from the first base. At the junction V is shortened by 1 base and J by 5 bases, with 10 bases in between. The CDR3 regions of human TCRbeta chains were analyzed by immunosequencing. For the original study's pipeline: TCRs in the repertoires were matched against a reference library of SARS-CoV-2-specific TCRs that had been generated with the MIRA antigen-specificity platform. Breadth was defined as the fraction of unique TCRs that were SARS-CoV-2-associated. Depth was defined as the fraction of total T cells that were SARS-CoV-2-associated. Using the MIRA data, each spike-specific TCR was assigned both to the spike region to which the TCR was reactive and to a CD4 or CD8 class. Log10-transformed breadth and depth values were compared by one-way ANOVA with Sidak's multiple comparisons tests. Held by TCRdb, this immuneACCESS table contains in-frame sequences only and omits some clones. Under half of the omission traces to an unresolved V gene where checked; the cause of the rest is unknown. V and J calls and clone size are given by that table; D and trimming were obtained from the DNA. The sample includes roughly 110,000 clones, with almost 90% observed a single time. About 5.4% of the sample comes from the top ten.

General findings and caveats noted by the study authors: Reportedly, close to half of the unique spike-specific TCRs recognized epitopes lying outside the regions that are mutated in the B.1.351 and B.1.1.7 variants. Participants were mostly white British and included more females than males, and it was suggested by the authors that clonal diversity may have been underestimated. Conclusions about previously exposed vaccinees are limited, since just five or six AZD1222 recipients were seropositive for SARS-CoV-2 at baseline. In the small 56-69-year group, the increase in depth fell short of significance, most likely because of low power. Because no day 14 peak-response samples were available, the repertoires could be characterized only after the peak T cell response. The whole spike protein was spanned by vaccine-associated CD4 TCRs, and dominant responses were seen in regions 160-218 and 743-854. After two AZD1222 doses, both the breadth and the depth of spike-specific TCRs were significantly higher than at day 0 and than in MenACWY recipients.

The TCR comes from an adult in good health. The sequencing used peripheral blood, collected on day 0 of AZD1222 vaccination. The rearrangement combines TRBV7-3 with TRBJ2-3, with an unclear D gene assignment. For the CDR3, the sequence is CASSLNGLRDTQYF. The nucleotide sequence is TGTGCCAGCAGCTTAAATGGGCTTAGAGATACGCAGTATTTT.